Following are 11 T cell receptor beta chains from one sample sequenced in a study of regulatory T cells in long-lasting Graves disease. Time point reported: newly diagnosed GD, antithyroid drugs for less than 3 months. PBMC RNA was the source of the TCR library. With iRepertoire HTBI primers and Arm-PCR of CDR3 regions, TCR beta libraries were built. Each CDR3 protein gets one entry after TCRdb re-called the multiplex PCR reads with MiXCR. The sample shows fewer than 350,000 distinct CDR3 sequences, 18% of them seen only once. The source material was peripheral blood mononuclear cells (PBMCs), sampled at new diagnosis, from a patient treated with antithyroid drugs. Source of these receptors: a female donor with Graves disease.

There are many counts of this clonotype. The chain couples TRBV19 to TRBJ2-2; the D is unclear. Trimming stripped 6 bases from V and 1 base from J, with 9 bases between. The CDR3 totals 14 residues. The germline gives CDR1 LNHDA, CDR2 SQIVND (reference sequence). The CDR3 nucleotides are TGTGCCAGTAGGAAGACACGGAACACCGGGGAGCTGTTTTTT. This codes for CASRKTRNTGELFF.

The V call is TRBV9, the J call TRBJ2-5, with 13 bases matching TRBD2. The CDR3 consists of 15 residues. V dropped 3 bases and J dropped 6; count of bases not matched to a gene: 5. Looked up from germline, CDR1 is SGDLS and CDR2 is YYNGEE. CDR3 sequence reads: CASSAGLAGAKTQYF. The DNA for the CDR3 is TGTGCCAGCAGCGCTGGACTAGCGGGAGCGAAGACCCAGTACTTC.

This clonotype showed up many times. A junction end diverges from the germline sequence, so it may reflect a read error. This sequence joins TRBV5-1 and TRBJ2-3, with 7 bases fitting TRBD1. CDR1 and CDR2 (germline): SGHRS, YFSETQ. CDR3 length: 13 amino acids. CDR3 in amino acids: CASSLDRRDTQYF. CDR3 nucleotide sequence: TGTGCCAGCAGCTTGGACAGGAGGGATACGCAGTATTTT.

This clonotype was counted at least ten times. This rearrangement joins TRBV28 to TRBJ2-1, with 7 bases aligning to TRBD1. The CDR3 runs to 14 residues. Trimming cost V 5 bases and J 6 bases; bases outside gene matches: 7. CDR1 and CDR2 from the germline V gene are MDHEN and SYDVKM. The CDR3 DNA follows: TGTGCCAGCAGTGAGATCGACAGGGTCAATGAGCAGTTCTTC. Protein sequence: CASSEIDRVNEQFF.

This clonotype appeared many times. The V gene is TRBV6-1, the J gene TRBJ2-1; D uncertain. Germline V lookup: CDR1 MNHNS, CDR2 SASEGT. CDR3 size: 10 residues. Trimming removed 8 bases at V and 3 bases at J, with 2 bases between. CDR3 sequence reads: CASGYNEQFF. The CDR3 coding sequence is TGTGCCAGCGGCTACAATGAGCAGTTCTTC.

This clonotype was counted only a few times. This sequence joins TRBV28 and TRBJ2-1, with 8 bases fitting TRBD2. CDR1 and CDR2 (germline): MDHEN, SYDVKM. Trimming took 11 bases from V and 3 from J; bases not matched to a gene: 6. The CDR3 consists of 13 residues. CDR3 bases: TGTGCCGCCCGCCGGGAGGGCTACAATGAGCAGTTCTTC. As protein: CAARREGYNEQFF.

About this clonotype: This may stem from a read error, because a much larger clone lies one nucleotide away. Since the CDR3 does not end with the conserved phenylalanine or tryptophan, this likely comes from a read error. The J gene is TRBJ2-7, the V gene TRBV11-3; 11 positions agree with TRBD1. The CDR3 totals 19 residues. CDR1 is SGHNT and CDR2 is YENEEA in the germline V gene. V was clipped by 3 bases and J by 2 bases; unmatched bases: 15. Written as DNA, the CDR3 is TGTGCCAGCAGCTTGACTAGGACAGGGGGCCTCGCGGGAACCTACGAGCAGTACCTC. It encodes CASSLTRTGGLAGTYEQYL.

The CDR3 sequence is CASSGTGLQETQYF. In nucleotides, the CDR3 is TGTGCCAGCAGTGGGACAGGGCTACAAGAGACCCAGTACTTC. The J gene is TRBJ2-5, the V gene TRBV2; 8 bases align to TRBD1. Trimming removed 4 bases from V and 2 bases from J; junction bases left unmatched: 3. There are 14 residues in the CDR3. The germline V gene encodes CDR1 SNHLY and CDR2 FYNNEI.

The DNA for the CDR3 is TGCAGTGCTAGAGATGGGGGAAGGAATCAGCCCCAGCATTTT. The encoded protein is CSARDGGRNQPQHF. This chain links TRBV20-1 with TRBJ1-5, with D possibly TRBD1 on 5 matching bases. Trimming removed 0 bases from V and 4 bases from J, with 10 bases in between. The germline V gene encodes CDR1 DFQATT and CDR2 SNEGSKA (reference sequence). The CDR3 covers 14 residues.

This clonotype was counted many times. The chain links TRBV6-2 or TRBV6-3 to TRBJ2-5; TRBD2 might be the D (5 bases). This CDR3 has 15 amino acids. Germline V gene sequence: CDR1 MNHEY, CDR2 SVGEGT. V was cut by 5 bases and J by 5 bases, with 18 bases left in between. The CDR3 DNA reads as TGTGCCAGCAGTGAGAACCGGGGAGAGAGGGAGACCCAGTACTTC. Residues: CASSENRGERETQYF.

This clonotype was seen ten or more times. The chain is built from TRBV11-2 and TRBJ1-3; D is unclear. Germline V lookup: CDR1 SGHAT, CDR2 FQNNGV. This CDR3 contains 15 residues. V gave up 5 bases and J gave up 0 bases, with 11 bases separating them. The DNA of the CDR3 is TGTGCCAGCAGCCCGGAATACTTCTCTGGAAACACCATATATTTT. This translates into CASSPEYFSGNTIYF.